Presented here are 14 T cell receptor beta chains from one specimen sequenced in a study of T cells in Graves' hyperthyroidism and ophthalmopathy. Regions amplified from RNA transcripts were the TCR beta CDR3 regions. Using the HTBI primer set, a first-round RT-PCR was run on the TCR CDR3. TCRdb fed the multiplex PCR reads into MiXCR, producing one record per CDR3 protein. Of fewer than 750,000 distinct CDR3 sequences detected, around 15% appear once; the ten largest clones hold approximately 12%. The specimen sequenced was blood. The receptors shown here come from a woman aged 45-65 years with Graves' ophthalmopathy.

This clonotype was seen ten or more times. The chain has TRBV30 and TRBJ1-1; D may be TRBD1 (5 bases). V lost 5 bases, J lost 1 base, and 8 bases lay in between. The CDR3 spans 12 residues. Germline-derived CDR1 and CDR2 are GTSNPN and SVGIG (reference sequence). CDR3 nucleotides: TGTGCCTGGGCAGGACAGAACACTGAAGCTTTCTTT. It is translated as CAWAGQNTEAFF.

This clonotype appeared a few times. The chain joins TRBV10-3 to TRBJ1-5; 8 bases line up with TRBD1. Trimming took 11 bases from V and 2 from J; bases not matched to a gene: 5. Germline values: CDR1 ENHRY, CDR2 SYGVKD. This CDR3 is 13 amino acids long. In DNA, the CDR3 is TGTGCCGCCACAGGGGGAGGCAATCAGCCCCAGCATTTT. This encodes CAATGGGNQPQHF.

This clonotype was observed many times. This sequence joins TRBV7-8 and TRBJ2-7; D possibly uses TRBD1 or TRBD2 (5 bases each). Germline CDR1 and CDR2: SGHVS and FQNEAQ. Trimming pared 5 bases from V and 3 bases from J, leaving 17 bases between. This CDR3 comprises 15 residues. CDR3 coding DNA: TGTGCCAGCAGCCCGGGGACCCCCCCGCTCTACGAGCAGTACTTC. It translates to CASSPGTPPLYEQYF.

This clonotype showed up many times. The rearrangement joins TRBV27 to TRBJ1-6; a possible D gene is TRBD1 (6 bases). The V end lost 3 bases, the J end lost 4 bases, and 22 bases lay between the germline ends. The CDR3 totals 19 residues. The germline V gene encodes CDR1 MNHEY and CDR2 SMNVEV (reference sequence). The chain's CDR3 is CASSFVPVTGLAYNSPLHF. The CDR3 nucleotides read TGTGCCAGCAGTTTTGTTCCCGTAACAGGGTTGGCTTATAATTCACCCCTCCACTTT.

The chain employs TRBV20-1 and TRBJ2-1; TRBD2 agrees at 7 bases. Germline values: CDR1 DFQATT, CDR2 SNEGSKA (reference sequence). The CDR3 contains 15 residues. Trimming cost V 4 bases and J 7 bases; bases outside gene matches: 13. The CDR3 loop reads CSAILVAGLSNEQFF. CDR3 nucleotides: TGCAGTGCTATTCTGGTAGCGGGCCTTTCTAATGAGCAGTTCTTC.

The chain has TRBV9 and TRBJ1-3; no clear D gene. The V gene's germline CDR1 is SGDLS and CDR2 YYNGEE. The CDR3 has 15 amino acids. V lost 0 bases to trimming and J lost 0 bases, with 7 bases between them. CDR3: CASSVDAVSGNTIYF. As DNA, the CDR3 is TGTGCCAGCAGCGTAGACGCGGTCTCTGGAAACACCATATATTTT.

This clonotype was counted ten times or more. V gene TRBV28 combines with J gene TRBJ2-7, with unresolved D. The germline V gene encodes CDR1 MDHEN and CDR2 SYDVKM. Trimming cost V 1 base and J 0 bases, with 13 bases left between them. The CDR3 length is 16 residues. The CDR3, as DNA: TGTGCCAGCAGTTTATTAACCAGCCAATACTCCTACGAGCAGTACTTC. This codes for CASSLLTSQYSYEQYF.

In nucleotides, the CDR3 is TGTGCCAGCAGTGGCCGGGGGCAAGGCGGGGAGCTGTTTTTT. It encodes CASSGRGQGGELFF. The gene calls are TRBV5-6 and TRBJ2-2; D possibly uses TRBD1 or TRBD2 (6 bases each). Trimming shortened V by 5 bases and J by 7 bases, and 15 bases separated the two germline ends. Germline CDR1 and CDR2: SGHDT and YYEEEE. The length of the CDR3 is 14 residues.

The chain carries TRBV25-1 and TRBJ1-1; D is possibly TRBD1 (6 bases). The CDR3 length is 14 residues. Germline CDR1 is MGHDK and CDR2 is SYGVNS. With 4 bases removed from V and 2 bases from J, the gap between germline ends came to 11 bases. CDR3 in amino acids: CASSGGGANTEAFF. CDR3 nucleotides: TGTGCCAGCAGTGGGGGGGGGGCTAACACTGAAGCTTTCTTT.

J is TRBJ2-7 and V is TRBV3-1; 8 nucleotides agree with TRBD2. This CDR3 has 16 amino acids. Germline V gene sequence: CDR1 LGHDT, CDR2 YNNKEL (reference sequence). V was pared by 1 base and J by 5 bases, with 10 bases of the junction left unmatched. This CDR3 reads CASSQGFGTSYHEQYF. In nucleotides, the CDR3 is TGTGCCAGCAGCCAAGGATTCGGGACTAGTTATCACGAGCAGTACTTC.

The chain employs TRBV11-2 and TRBJ1-6; D remains unclear. From germline, CDR1 is SGHAT and CDR2 FQNNGV. The CDR3 contains 16 residues. The CDR3 here is CSSSLHRDSYNSPLHF. For the CDR3, the DNA is TGTTCTAGCAGCTTACACCGCGACTCCTATAATTCACCCCTCCACTTT.

This rearrangement joins TRBV20-1 to TRBJ2-7, with TRBD2 matching 11 bases. Germline V gives CDR1 DFQATT, CDR2 SNEGSKA (reference sequence). The V and J ends lost 6 bases and 2 bases, in that order; junction bases with no gene match: 9. The CDR3 totals 15 residues. The CDR3 DNA is TGCAGTGCCCGCAGTCCTAGCGGGAGGCCCTACGAGCAGTACTTC. Translating gives CSARSPSGRPYEQYF.

This clonotype was picked up many times. The J gene is TRBJ1-5, the V gene TRBV20-1; D possibly corresponds to TRBD1 (5 bases). Germline assignment: CDR1 DFQATT and CDR2 SNEGSKA (reference sequence). Between the trimmed V and J ends, which lost 5 bases and 1 base, there was a span of 9 bases. The CDR3 spans 13 residues. CDR3 in amino acids: CSAGRGSNQPQHF. The CDR3 coding sequence is TGCAGTGCTGGTCGGGGGAGCAATCAGCCCCAGCATTTT.

The chain uses TRBV10-3 and TRBJ1-5; maybe TRBD1 (5 bases). Germline lookup yields CDR1 ENHRY and CDR2 SYGVKD. There are 16 residues in the CDR3. The V and J ends lost 0 bases and 7 bases respectively, with 16 bases between them. CDR3: CAISESVTGVGQPQHF. The CDR3 DNA is TGTGCCATCAGTGAGTCGGTCACGGGGGTAGGACAGCCCCAGCATTTT.